Presented here are 27 T cell receptor beta chains from one specimen sequenced in a study of T cells in Graves' hyperthyroidism and ophthalmopathy. Amplification of TCR beta CDR3 regions was performed using RNA transcripts as template. Carried out on the TCR CDR3, a first-round RT-PCR used the HTBI primer set. One entry per CDR3 protein, called by TCRdb with MiXCR from the multiplex PCR reads. Of around 660,000 distinct CDR3 sequences listed, 45% were seen once; the top ten hold about 7%. What was sequenced was peripheral blood or thyroid tissue (not recorded which). The receptors derive from an adult man with Graves' disease, either hyperthyroidism or ophthalmopathy (not recorded which).

This clonotype was seen a few times. The rearrangement uses TRBV19 and TRBJ1-3, with D maybe TRBD1 (5 bases). CDR1 is LNHDA, CDR2 SQIVND, per germline (reference sequence). CDR3 length: 15 residues. Trimming stripped 0 bases from V and 2 bases from J, with 8 bases between. The CDR3 here is CASSIDQGAGNTIYF. Written as DNA, the CDR3 is TGTGCCAGTAGTATAGATCAAGGGGCTGGAAACACCATATATTTT.

The chain couples TRBV5-1 to TRBJ1-6; 7 bases agree with TRBD1. Germline CDR1 reads SGHRS; CDR2 reads YFSETQ. The CDR3 runs to 15 residues. The V and J ends lost 0 bases and 6 bases, in that order; junction bases with no gene match: 3. CDR3 loop: CASSLGGQTNSPLHF. CDR3 nucleotide sequence: TGCGCCAGCAGCTTGGGGGGACAGACTAATTCACCCCTCCACTTT. The entire variable domain, with the rest obtained from reference TRBV5-1 and TRBJ1-6, is as follows: KAGVTQTPRYLIKTRGQQVTLSCSPISGHRSVSWYQQTPGQGLQFLFEYFSETQRNKGNFPGRFSGRQFSNSRSEMNVSTLELGDSALYLCASSLGGQTNSPLHFGNGTRLTVT.

This clonotype was seen repeatedly, ten times or more. The chain uses TRBV11-2 and TRBJ1-5, with TRBD1 identical over 7 bases. The CDR3 is made up of 13 amino acids. Trimming removed 11 bases from V and 2 bases from J; junction bases left unmatched: 6. Germline CDR1 reads SGHAT; CDR2 reads FQNNGV. The CDR3 DNA reads TGTGCCGGTTCAGGGGGACGCAATCAGCCCCAGCATTTT. It is translated as CAGSGGRNQPQHF.

This clonotype was counted at least ten times. The V gene is TRBV29-1, the J gene TRBJ1-5; D unclear. From germline, CDR1 is SQVTM and CDR2 ANQGSEA. The CDR3 covers 14 residues. V gave up 3 bases and J gave up 8 bases, with 17 bases separating them. Here the CDR3 reads CSVDLLVPREPQHF. In nucleotides, the CDR3 is TGCAGCGTTGACCTTCTAGTACCAAGGGAGCCCCAGCATTTT.

V and J are TRBV20-1 and TRBJ1-5; no clear D. Germline V gene data show CDR1 as DFQATT and CDR2 as SNEGSKA (reference sequence). Trimming removed 3 bases at V and 0 bases at J, with 9 bases between. This CDR3 has 14 residues. The CDR3 bases are TGCAGTGCTAGTCTCGGGGTTAGCAATCAGCCCCAGCATTTT. It encodes CSASLGVSNQPQHF.

The J gene is TRBJ1-1, the V gene TRBV20-1; 8 positions agree with TRBD1. Unmatched junction bases numbered 7, after V lost 6 bases and J lost 4 bases. The V gene's germline CDR1 is DFQATT and CDR2 SNEGSKA (reference sequence). This CDR3 has 13 amino acids. The CDR3 sequence: CSAGQGASTEAFF. In nucleotides, the CDR3 is TGCAGTGCAGGACAGGGCGCAAGCACTGAAGCTTTCTTT.

The rearrangement uses TRBV7-9 and TRBJ1-4; 7 nucleotides align to TRBD1. The germline V gene encodes CDR1 SEHNR and CDR2 FQNEAQ (reference sequence). CDR3 length: 14 residues. The trim removed 5 bases at V and 7 bases at J, leaving 7 bases unmatched. This CDR3 is CASSDTGAGEKLFF. In DNA, the CDR3 is TGTGCCAGCAGCGACACAGGGGCAGGTGAAAAACTGTTTTTT.

Note on this clonotype: A clone one base away is much larger, so this may be a read error. This chain uses TRBV7-2 with TRBJ2-7, with D hard to call. The J call may be faulty, since TRBJ2-1 better matches the DNA end. CDR3 length equals 13 residues. In germline, CDR1 is SGHTA, CDR2 FQGNSA. The CDR3 DNA reads as TGTGCCAGCAGCGAGACTCGATCCGTGCTACAGTTCTTC. This gives the protein CASSETRSVLQFF.

The V and J genes are TRBV7-3 and TRBJ2-7; either TRBD1 or TRBD2 may fit D (6 bases each). The V gene's germline CDR1 is SGHTA and CDR2 FQGTGA. The length of the CDR3 is 12 residues. With 8 bases removed from V and 4 bases from J, the gap between germline ends came to 12 bases. CDR3 loop: CASEGGRYEQYF. The CDR3 bases are TGTGCCAGCGAGGGGGGTAGGTACGAGCAGTACTTC.

The gene calls are TRBV7-2 and TRBJ1-2; D may be TRBD1 (6 bases). Trimming stripped 5 bases from V and 4 bases from J, with 17 bases between. This CDR3 is built from 15 residues. The germline V gene encodes CDR1 SGHTA and CDR2 FQGNSA. CDR3: CASSDTGHSGYGYTF. The CDR3 DNA follows: TGTGCCAGCAGCGACACGGGACATTCAGGCTATGGCTACACCTTC.

The sample holds many counts of this clonotype. The chain combines TRBV20-1 with TRBJ1-2; D is possibly TRBD1 (5 bases). CDR1 and CDR2 from the germline V gene are DFQATT and SNEGSKA (reference sequence). Trimming took off 1 base at V and 8 bases at J, with 5 bases between the two ends. The CDR3 consists of 10 residues. CDR3 nucleotides: TGCAGTGCTAGAGCAGGGGGCTACACCTTC. Amino acid sequence: CSARAGGYTF.

The rearrangement joins TRBV7-9 to TRBJ2-7; the D gene is possibly TRBD1 (5 bases). Germline V lookup: CDR1 SEHNR, CDR2 FQNEAQ (reference sequence). V was shortened by 5 bases and J by 3 bases, with 14 bases between the two germline ends. CDR3 length: 14 amino acids. CDR3 residues: CASSPRVGDYEQYF. The CDR3 DNA reads TGTGCCAGCAGCCCCAGGGTTGGGGACTACGAGCAGTACTTC.

This chain connects TRBV10-2 to TRBJ1-3; 9 nucleotides agree with TRBD1. Germline values: CDR1 WSHSY, CDR2 SAAADI. This CDR3 is 19 amino acids long. Unmatched junction bases numbered 14, after V lost 4 bases and J lost 1 base. The CDR3 DNA follows: TGCGCCAGCAGTGGCGACGCCGACAGGGGGAGTTGGTCTGGAAACACCATATATTTT. Amino acids: CASSGDADRGSWSGNTIYF.

As concerns this clonotype: This clone may be a read error of a much larger clone one base away. V usage is TRBV10-3 and J usage is TRBJ2-5, with D hard to call. The CDR3 runs 12 residues. Per germline, CDR1 ENHRY and CDR2 SYGVKD. In DNA form, the CDR3 reads TGTGCCAGCAGTGATGGGCCGGAGACCCAGTACTTC. Translated: CASSDGPETQYF.

This chain joins TRBV11-2 and TRBJ2-7, with no clear D. Germline values: CDR1 SGHAT, CDR2 FQNNGV. The CDR3 spans 10 residues. V lost 4 bases, J lost 10 bases, and 8 bases lay in between. The CDR3 protein is CASSWGGQYF. The CDR3 nucleotides are TGTGCCAGCAGCTGGGGTGGACAGTACTTC. Full variable domain (remainder filled in from reference TRBV11-2 and TRBJ2-7): EAGVAQSPRYKIIEKRQSVAFWCNPISGHATLYWYQQILGQGPKLLIQFQNNGVVDDSQLPKDRFSAERLKGVDSTLKIQPAKLEDSAVYLCASSWGGQYFGPGTRLTVT.

This clonotype was recorded at least ten times. This chain connects TRBV29-1 to TRBJ1-2; D gene unclear. The CDR3 contains 10 residues. V shed 6 bases and J shed 3 bases, with 5 bases lying between them. Germline V CDR1 and CDR2: SQVTM, ANQGSEA. The CDR3: CSVLDYGYTF. In nucleotides, the CDR3 is TGCAGCGTCCTAGACTATGGCTACACCTTC. The whole variable domain, remainder taken from reference TRBV29-1 and TRBJ1-2, is SAVISQKPSRDICQRGTSLTIQCQVDSQVTMMFWYRQQPGQSLTLIATANQGSEATYESGFVIDKFPISRPNLTFSTLTVSNMSPEDSSIYLCSVLDYGYTFGSGTRLTVV.

This clonotype showed up many times. This chain uses TRBV9 with TRBJ2-7; D is unclear. This CDR3 spans 12 amino acids. Germline values: CDR1 SGDLS, CDR2 YYNGEE. V was shortened by 0 bases and J by 6 bases, with 7 bases between the two germline ends. CDR3 nucleotides: TGTGCCAGCAGCGTAGCTTCGGGCGAGCAGTACTTC. Translating it yields CASSVASGEQYF. Full variable domain (missing parts from reference TRBV9 and TRBJ2-7): DSGVTQTPKHLITATGQRVTLRCSPRSGDLSVYWYQQSLDQGLQFLIQYYNGEERAKGNILERFSAQQFPDLHSELNLSSLELGDSALYFCASSVASGEQYFGPGTRLTVT.

This clonotype was seen at least ten times. The V gene is TRBV25-1, the J gene TRBJ1-4; 7 nucleotides align to TRBD1. Germline V gives CDR1 MGHDK, CDR2 SYGVNS. The CDR3 totals 15 residues. V was clipped by 7 bases and J by 5 bases; unmatched bases: 10. The DNA for the CDR3 is TGTGCCAGCAAGGAACCCGGGACAGCGAATGAAAAACTGTTTTTT. Protein: CASKEPGTANEKLFF. The variable domain in full, completed from reference TRBV25-1 and TRBJ1-4, reads EADIYQTPRYLVIGTGKKITLECSQTMGHDKMYWYQQDPGMELHLIHYSYGVNSTEKGDLSSESTVSRIRTEHFPLTLESARPSHTSQYLCASKEPGTANEKLFFGSGTQLSVL.

This clonotype has only a few counts. The chain employs TRBV7-6 and TRBJ2-2; the match to TRBD1 covers 9 bases. CDR3 length: 16 residues. The junction had 6 bases not matched to a gene; V was cut back by 3 bases and J by 4 bases. Germline assignment: CDR1 SGHVS and CDR2 FNYEAQ. The CDR3 reads CASSFLDRGGTGELFF. In nucleotides, the CDR3 is TGTGCCAGCAGCTTCCTAGACAGGGGGGGCACCGGGGAGCTGTTTTTT.

The table lists this clonotype with many counts. The chain joins TRBV2 to TRBJ1-1; D is unresolved. The CDR3 runs to 11 residues. V lost 1 base, J lost 11 bases, and 8 bases lay in between. Germline CDR1 is SNHLY and CDR2 is FYNNEI. The CDR3, as DNA: TGTGCCAGCAGTGAAGAGGGCCTGGCTTTCTTT. Encoded protein: CASSEEGLAFF.

This clonotype was picked up a small number of times. This chain links TRBV5-4 with TRBJ1-6; perhaps TRBD1 as D (6 bases). The V end lost 4 bases, the J end lost 8 bases, and 16 bases lay between the germline ends. Germline assignment: CDR1 SGHNT and CDR2 YYREEE (reference sequence). The CDR3 is made up of 15 amino acids. This CDR3 reads CASSQRQVSDSPLHF. CDR3 DNA sequence: TGTGCCAGCAGCCAAAGACAGGTCTCGGATTCACCCCTCCACTTT.

This clonotype was found a few times. This sequence joins TRBV9 and TRBJ2-7; D remains unclear. Germline CDR1 reads SGDLS; CDR2 reads YYNGEE. The CDR3 contains 14 residues. The V and J ends lost 4 bases and 3 bases respectively, with 14 bases between them. CDR3 in DNA: TGTGCCAGCAGCCCCTACACGGAGAACTACGAGCAGTACTTC. Translation gives CASSPYTENYEQYF.

V is TRBV19 and J is TRBJ2-7, with TRBD1 as a possible D gene (6 bases). Germline CDR1 is LNHDA and CDR2 is SQIVND (reference sequence). V shed 6 bases and J shed 3 bases, with 18 bases lying between them. This CDR3 region has 15 residues. This CDR3 is CASSLTGHTGYEQYF. The CDR3 coding sequence is TGTGCCAGTAGCCTAACGGGACACACAGGCTACGAGCAGTACTTC.

This clonotype was observed many times. This chain uses TRBV2 with TRBJ1-1; D unclear. The V gene's germline CDR1 is SNHLY and CDR2 FYNNEI. V was pared by 1 base and J by 0 bases, with 9 bases between. This CDR3 comprises 15 residues. DNA for the CDR3: TGTGCCAGCAGTGAAGAAGGCAACTTGAACACTGAAGCTTTCTTT. This encodes CASSEEGNLNTEAFF.

V and J are TRBV14 and TRBJ2-5, with D possibly matching TRBD2 (6 bases). Trimming took off 0 bases at V and 2 bases at J, with 13 bases between the two ends. This CDR3 region has 16 residues. CDR1 and CDR2 (germline): SGHDN, FVKESK. The chain's CDR3 is CASSQERRLDQETQYF. The CDR3 bases are TGTGCCAGCAGCCAAGAGCGGCGACTAGATCAAGAGACCCAGTACTTC.

CDR3 bases: TGCAGCGTTGAAATTACAAACACCGGGGAGCTGTTTTTT. Translated, it gives CSVEITNTGELFF. This sequence joins TRBV29-1 and TRBJ2-2; D is unresolved. The CDR3 runs to 13 residues. The ends were cut back, 2 bases at V and 2 bases at J, with 6 bases in the middle. Germline-derived CDR1 and CDR2 are SQVTM and ANQGSEA.

The sample holds a few counts of this clonotype. The chain joins TRBV20-1 to TRBJ2-7; 8 nucleotides agree with TRBD2. V shed 0 bases, J shed 6 bases, and the junction held 4 bases outside the gene matches. The CDR3 length is 13 residues. Germline lookup yields CDR1 DFQATT and CDR2 SNEGSKA (reference sequence). Here the CDR3 DNA reads TGCAGTGCTAGAGAGTCGGCGGGGGGCGAGCAGTACTTC. Its translation: CSARESAGGEQYF.